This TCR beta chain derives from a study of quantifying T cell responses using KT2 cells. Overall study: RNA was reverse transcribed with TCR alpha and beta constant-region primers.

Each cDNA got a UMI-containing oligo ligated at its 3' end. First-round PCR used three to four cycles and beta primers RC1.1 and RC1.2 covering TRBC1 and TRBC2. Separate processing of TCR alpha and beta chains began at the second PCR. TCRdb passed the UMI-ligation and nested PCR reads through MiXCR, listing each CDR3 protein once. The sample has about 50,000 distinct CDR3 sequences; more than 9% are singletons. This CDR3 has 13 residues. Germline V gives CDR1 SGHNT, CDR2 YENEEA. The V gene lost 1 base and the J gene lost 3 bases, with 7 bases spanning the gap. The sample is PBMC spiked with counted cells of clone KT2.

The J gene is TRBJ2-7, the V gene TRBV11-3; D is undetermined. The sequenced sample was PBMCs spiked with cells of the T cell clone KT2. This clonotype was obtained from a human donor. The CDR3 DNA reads TGTGCCAGCAGCTTAGGACACGACTACGAGCAGTACTTC. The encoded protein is CASSLGHDYEQYF.